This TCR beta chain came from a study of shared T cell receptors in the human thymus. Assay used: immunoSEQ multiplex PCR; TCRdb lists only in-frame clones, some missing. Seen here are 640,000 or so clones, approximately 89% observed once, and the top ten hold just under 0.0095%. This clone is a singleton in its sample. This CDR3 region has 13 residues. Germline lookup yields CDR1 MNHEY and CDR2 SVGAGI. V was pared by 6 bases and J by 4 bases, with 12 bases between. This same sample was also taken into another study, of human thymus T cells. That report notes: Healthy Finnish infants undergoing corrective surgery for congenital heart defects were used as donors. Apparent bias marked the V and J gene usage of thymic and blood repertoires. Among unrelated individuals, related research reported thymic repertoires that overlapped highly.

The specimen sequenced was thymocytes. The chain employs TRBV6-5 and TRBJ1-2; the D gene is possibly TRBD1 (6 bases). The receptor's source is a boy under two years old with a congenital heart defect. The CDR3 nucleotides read TGTGCCAGCAGCGGGAGGACAGCCTATGGCTACACCTTC. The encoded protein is CASSGRTAYGYTF.